The 27 T cell receptor beta chains given below trace back to one sample, sequenced in a study of identical twins. MiXCR was run by TCRdb on the 5' RACE reads, yielding one entry per CDR3 protein. The table has approximately 94,000 distinct CDR3 sequences, about 6% seen once. Sequencing was carried out using memory T cells sorted from blood. These receptor sequences come from a woman aged 50 to 60 in good health.

This clonotype was found many times. The gene calls are TRBV27 and TRBJ2-7; 9 bases are shared with TRBD1. Germline CDR1 reads MNHEY; CDR2 reads SMNVEV (reference sequence). The CDR3 runs to 15 residues. With 4 bases clipped from V and 5 bases from J, the junction kept 9 bases outside the gene matches. In DNA, the CDR3 is TGTGCCAGCAGTTCCCCCTTGGGACAGGGAAACGAGCAGTACTTC. Amino acids: CASSSPLGQGNEQYF.

The V call is TRBV6-6, the J call TRBJ2-7; 11 nucleotides line up with TRBD2. Unmatched junction bases numbered 1, after V lost 2 bases and J lost 4 bases. Germline V lookup: CDR1 MNHNY, CDR2 SVGAGI (reference sequence). The CDR3 consists of 14 residues. The CDR3 sequence is CASSYTSGSYEQYV. The CDR3 DNA follows: TGTGCCAGCAGTTACACTAGCGGGAGTTACGAGCAGTACGTC.

This clonotype has ten or more counts. The chain uses TRBV7-2 and TRBJ1-1; D remains unclear. V dropped 1 base and J dropped 10 bases, with 13 bases sitting between them. This CDR3 has 13 residues. Germline CDR1 is SGHTA and CDR2 is FQGNSA. CDR3 amino acids: CASSLESRFRAFF. The CDR3 DNA sequence: TGTGCCAGCAGCTTAGAGAGTAGGTTTAGAGCTTTCTTT.

The chain links TRBV6-1 to TRBJ1-5; D remains ambiguous. V lost 0 bases and J 9 bases, leaving 9 bases between the germline ends. Germline V gene sequence: CDR1 MNHNS, CDR2 SASEGT. The CDR3 covers 13 residues. The CDR3 sequence: CASSEATHLPQHF. The CDR3 DNA follows: TGTGCCAGCAGTGAAGCGACGCATTTGCCCCAGCATTTT.

This clonotype was picked up many times. The V and J genes are TRBV11-2 and TRBJ2-4; no clear D gene. Per germline, CDR1 SGHAT and CDR2 FQNNGV. The CDR3 has 13 amino acids. V shed 2 bases and J shed 4 bases, with 6 bases lying between them. CDR3 loop: CASSLPSKNIQYF. The CDR3 nucleotides are TGTGCCAGCAGCTTACCGTCTAAAAACATTCAGTACTTC.

In this sample, this clonotype turned up many times. The chain couples TRBV5-1 to TRBJ2-1; tentative D call: TRBD2 (5 bases). Germline CDR1 reads SGHRS; CDR2 reads YFSETQ. The germline V and J ends were trimmed by 0 bases and 15 bases, with 16 bases remaining between them. The CDR3 runs 13 residues. The CDR3 sequence is CASSLGSIGSAFF. The CDR3 coding sequence is TGCGCCAGCAGCTTGGGAAGTATAGGTAGCGCGTTCTTC.

This clonotype has at least ten counts. V is TRBV5-1 and J is TRBJ2-1; 9 bases align to TRBD1. CDR1 is SGHRS and CDR2 is YFSETQ in the germline V gene. Losses at the gene ends were 6 bases for V and 2 bases for J; bases not matched to a gene: 3. This CDR3 region has 14 residues. The CDR3 spells CASTGTGTYNEQFF. The CDR3 region has the DNA TGCGCCAGCACAGGGACAGGGACCTACAATGAGCAGTTCTTC.

In its sample, this clonotype was seen many times. The chain carries TRBV5-6 and TRBJ2-7; 7 bases match TRBD2. The CDR3 has 17 amino acids. The germline gives CDR1 SGHDT, CDR2 YYEEEE. J was trimmed by 3 bases and V by 1 base; bases with no gene match: 13. The CDR3 region has the DNA TGTGCCAGCAGCTTGTGGAGACTAGCCTCAAACCTCTACGAGCAGTACTTC. Translating it yields CASSLWRLASNLYEQYF.

The chain employs TRBV18 and TRBJ2-3, with D possibly TRBD2 on 6 matching bases. The V end was cut by 2 bases, the J end by 0 bases, with 15 bases between. Per the germline V gene, CDR1 is KGHSH and CDR2 is LQKENI. This CDR3 contains 17 residues. The chain's CDR3 is CASSPKGSGTSTDTQYF. In DNA, the CDR3 is TGTGCCAGCTCACCAAAGGGATCCGGGACTAGCACAGATACGCAGTATTTT.

This clonotype was picked up many times. This chain joins TRBV12-3 or TRBV12-4 and TRBJ2-1, with TRBD2 identical over 7 bases. The CDR3 extends over 16 amino acids. V lost 3 bases, J lost 0 bases, and 5 bases stayed unmatched. Here the CDR3 reads CASSFVGGSSYNEQFF. CDR3 bases: TGTGCCAGCAGTTTTGTGGGGGGGAGCTCCTACAATGAGCAGTTCTTC.

This clonotype was seen only a few times. The rearrangement joins TRBV10-3 to TRBJ2-1, with TRBD1 matching over 7 bases. Germline V gives CDR1 ENHRY, CDR2 SYGVKD. CDR3 length: 17 residues. The J segment lost 0 bases and the V segment lost 3 bases, leaving 8 bases of the junction unmatched. In DNA, the CDR3 is TGTGCCATCAGTGAAAACAGGGGACCACGCTCCTACAATGAGCAGTTCTTC. Amino acid sequence: CAISENRGPRSYNEQFF.

This clonotype was counted a few times. V gene TRBV7-6 combines with J gene TRBJ2-3; D is perhaps TRBD2 (6 bases). The CDR3 contains 16 residues. V lost 6 bases and J lost 1, with 17 bases in between. CDR1 and CDR2 from the germline V gene are SGHVS and FNYEAQ. CDR3 nucleotide sequence: TGTGCCAGCAGTCTCTCTAGCGAGACGGGCACAGATACGCAGTATTTT. Translating it yields CASSLSSETGTDTQYF. The complete variable domain, with remaining parts taken from reference TRBV7-6 and TRBJ2-3, reads GAGVSQSPRYKVTKRGQDVALRCDPISGHVSLYWYRQALGQGPEFLTYFNYEAQQDKSGLPNDRFSAERPEGSISTLTIQRTEQRDSAMYRCASSLSSETGTDTQYFGPGTRLTVL.

Many counts were recorded for this clonotype. The V gene is TRBV6-1, the J gene TRBJ2-5, with 9 positions matching TRBD2. Germline V gives CDR1 MNHNS, CDR2 SASEGT. V dropped 4 bases and J dropped 5; count of bases not matched to a gene: 14. The CDR3 has 17 residues. CDR3 nucleotides: TGTGCCAGCAGTGGACCCTTGGGTAGCGGGAGTTGGGAGACCCAGTACTTC. It translates to CASSGPLGSGSWETQYF.

The table lists this clonotype with many counts. The rearrangement joins TRBV10-3 to TRBJ2-1, with D possibly TRBD2 on 5 matching bases. The CDR3 loop spans 13 amino acids. V shed 2 bases and J shed 9 bases, with 11 bases lying between them. The germline V gene encodes CDR1 ENHRY and CDR2 SYGVKD. CDR3 sequence reads: CAISEPGWSEQFF. CDR3 DNA: TGTGCCATCAGTGAGCCGGGGTGGAGTGAGCAGTTCTTC.

At least ten counts were recorded for this clonotype. The rearrangement links TRBV20-1 to TRBJ2-5; D is unclear. The germline V gene has CDR1 DFQATT and CDR2 SNEGSKA (reference sequence). V was shortened by 7 bases and J by 4 bases, with 13 bases between the two germline ends. This CDR3 region has 12 residues. CDR3 protein: CSGQKDGETQYF. CDR3 coding DNA: TGCAGTGGTCAAAAGGATGGAGAGACCCAGTACTTC.

There are many counts of this clonotype. The gene calls are TRBV24-1 and TRBJ2-3; TRBD2 aligns across 10 bases. The V segment lost 5 bases and the J segment 2 bases; nucleotides outside the gene matches: 9. Germline V lookup: CDR1 KGHDR, CDR2 SFDVKD. The CDR3 is 17 residues long. The CDR3 sequence: CATSGPTSGAVTDTQYF. The CDR3 bases are TGTGCCACCAGTGGCCCCACTAGCGGGGCAGTCACAGATACGCAGTATTTT.

The table lists this clonotype with many counts. The V gene is TRBV4-2, the J gene TRBJ1-6; a weak D match, TRBD1 (5 bases). Trimming removed 1 base at V and 7 bases at J, with 11 bases between. Germline V gene lookup returns CDR1 LGHNA and CDR2 YNFKEQ. The CDR3 is made up of 15 amino acids. The CDR3 protein is CASSQVGAGNSPLHF. In nucleotides, the CDR3 is TGTGCCAGCAGCCAAGTCGGGGCAGGGAATTCACCCCTCCACTTT.

This clonotype was seen ten or more times. V gene TRBV24-1 combines with J gene TRBJ2-1; 9 nucleotides agree with TRBD1. This CDR3 has 15 residues. The trim removed 3 bases at V and 7 bases at J, leaving 6 bases unmatched. Germline V gene sequence: CDR1 KGHDR, CDR2 SFDVKD. The CDR3 is CATSDVGQGRNEQFF. DNA for the CDR3: TGTGCCACCAGTGATGTGGGACAGGGAAGGAATGAGCAGTTCTTC.

This clonotype was detected a few times. The J gene is TRBJ1-1, the V gene TRBV10-3, with D perhaps matching TRBD1 (5 bases). V was cut by 5 bases and J by 5 bases, with 15 bases left in between. The germline CDR1 and CDR2 sequences are ENHRY and SYGVKD. The CDR3 runs to 14 residues. DNA for the CDR3: TGTGCCATCAGTTACGGGGGGGGAGAGACTGAAGCTTTCTTT. This encodes CAISYGGGETEAFF.

This clonotype occurred many times. The rearrangement uses TRBV6-4 and TRBJ2-3; weak D call: TRBD2 (6 bases). V gave up 4 bases and J gave up 1 base, with 12 bases separating them. The CDR3 runs to 15 residues. In germline, CDR1 is MRHNA, CDR2 SNTAGT. CDR3: CASSVSGVGTDTQYF. In DNA, the CDR3 is TGTGCCAGCAGTGTTTCGGGAGTCGGCACAGATACGCAGTATTTT.

This clonotype was found many times. The V and J genes are TRBV20-1 and TRBJ2-2; a weak D match, TRBD1 (7 bases). The length of the CDR3 is 15 residues. Trimming took 6 bases from V and 0 from J, leaving 14 bases between them. Per germline, CDR1 DFQATT and CDR2 SNEGSKA (reference sequence). The CDR3 loop is CSAQGGTANTGELFF. The CDR3 nucleotides are TGCAGTGCCCAGGGGGGAACCGCGAACACCGGGGAGCTGTTTTTT.

This clonotype came up many times. The V and J genes are TRBV20-1 and TRBJ2-1; the match to TRBD2 covers 12 bases. Trimming took 0 bases from V and 12 from J; bases not matched to a gene: 6. The CDR3 has 14 amino acids. Germline CDR1 is DFQATT and CDR2 is SNEGSKA (reference sequence). CDR3 DNA: TGCAGTGCTAGAGAGGGGGCACTAGCGGGAGGGCAGTTCTTC. It translates to CSAREGALAGGQFF.

This chain connects TRBV7-2 to TRBJ2-2, with D uncertain. V was cut by 1 base and J by 4 bases, with 16 bases left in between. Germline V lookup: CDR1 SGHTA, CDR2 FQGNSA. CDR3 length: 17 amino acids. The CDR3 loop reads CASSLERARRITGELFF. In nucleotides, the CDR3 is TGTGCCAGCAGCTTAGAACGGGCTAGAAGGATCACCGGGGAGCTGTTTTTT. Variable domain in full (rest from reference TRBV7-2 and TRBJ2-2): GAGVSQSPSNKVTEKGKDVELRCDPISGHTALYWYRQSLGQGLEFLIYFQGNSAPDKSGLPSDRFSAERTGGSVSTLTIQRTQQEDSAVYLCASSLERARRITGELFFGEGSRLTVL.

This clonotype was picked up many times. The chain employs TRBV12-3 or TRBV12-4 and TRBJ2-1, with D hard to call. The CDR3 loop spans 16 amino acids. The V end lost 6 bases, the J end lost 3 bases, and 18 bases lay between the germline ends. DNA of the CDR3: TGTGCCAGCAGCCCCCCCGCTGGATTTAGCTACAATGAGCAGTTCTTC. Its translation is CASSPPAGFSYNEQFF.

Comments on this clonotype: The junction and the germline gene differ at one end; a read error may be behind it. The chain links TRBV29-1 to TRBJ1-2; TRBD1 is a possible D gene (6 bases). Germline CDR1 reads SQVTM; CDR2 reads ANQGSEA. The CDR3 is made up of 14 amino acids. CDR3 loop: CNVEPGHRIGGVAF. In nucleotides, the CDR3 is TGCAACGTTGAACCTGGTCACCGAATCGGGGGCGTCGCCTTC.

There are many counts of this clonotype. V usage is TRBV20-1 and J usage is TRBJ1-1, with TRBD1 as a possible D gene (6 bases). This CDR3 contains 13 residues. V was cut by 0 bases and J by 10 bases, with 15 bases left in between. The germline CDR1 and CDR2 sequences are DFQATT and SNEGSKA (reference sequence). CDR3 loop: CSARDPIQGLAFF. DNA of the CDR3: TGCAGTGCTAGAGACCCCATACAGGGTCTAGCTTTCTTT.

This clonotype was detected many times. The rearrangement links TRBV4-1 to TRBJ2-1; 7 bases match TRBD2. V dropped 0 bases and J dropped 0; count of bases not matched to a gene: 2. Germline CDR1 reads MGHRA; CDR2 reads YSYEKL. The CDR3 covers 16 residues. The CDR3 DNA sequence: TGCGCCAGCAGCCAAGATAGGGACTACTCCTACAATGAGCAGTTCTTC. Its protein product is CASSQDRDYSYNEQFF.